This T cell receptor (beta chain) was found in a study of graft-versus-host responses after intestinal transplantation (dated by TCRdb to the early 2020s). About the investigation overall: The transplants that recipients got were multivisceral, liver-intestinal, or isolated intestinal. Graft-versus-host and host-versus-graft alloreactive T cell clones were tracked in the graft, circulation and bone marrow after intestinal transplantation using bulk TCR-beta CDR3 sequencing. Every recipient was given anti-thymocyte globulin induction, followed by 2 to 3 years of maintenance tacrolimus and steroids. Rather than going through the commercial service, samples from a few later patients were sequenced in-house on an Illumina MiSeq and processed with MiXCR. Alloreactive clones were identified by sequencing pre-transplant mixed lymphocyte reaction products and comparing these products with unstimulated pre-transplant donor and recipient T cells. Donor T cell macrochimerism was defined as a peak of at least 4% donor T cells among recipient peripheral blood mononuclear cells. Of the 20 to 25 intestinal transplant recipients enrolled in the cohort, one of whom was a retransplant, a few patients without pretransplant specimens were excluded. Here is what the overall study found, with its caveats: In patients with donor T cell macrochimerism, the allografts had high GvH to HvG T cell clonal ratios. Early after transplant, peak levels of circulating GvH clones were associated with declines in HvG clones. GvH clones turned up in recipient bone marrow, with some appearing earlier in ileal mucosa or blood, a pattern consistent with an intestinal mucosal origin. Conclusions were limited by the relatively low number and heterogeneity of intestinal transplant patients.

Turning to this clone: There is no known antigen for this receptor. No base-level quality is on record; no much larger clone is a single base apart.

The CDR3 sequence holds 18 residues, the cysteine and phenylalanine included. Just the 54-base CDR3 DNA is kept, in frame starting at base 1. Trimmed from V: 0 bases; trimmed from J: 9 bases; junction bases lacking a gene match: 16. CDR1 is given as SGDLS and CDR2 as YYNGEE, both from the germline V gene. According to the study, the label for this sample's time point signals: cells obtained before transplantation from donor or recipient. CD3+CD4+ and CD3+CD8+ populations were FACS-sorted from unstimulated pre-transplant donor and recipient cells taken from spleen or lymph nodes. Libraries were constructed by the immunoSEQ multiplex PCR assay. In most patients, genomic DNA was isolated using the Qiagen DNeasy Blood and Tissue Kit and sent frozen to Adaptive Biotechnologies for TCR sequencing. High-throughput TCR-beta CDR3 sequencing of genomic DNA from most patients was performed by Adaptive Biotechnologies. The source study handled its data this way. Adaptive's ImmunoSEQ software supplied the TCR sequencing data for under 20 patients, while MiXCR and VDJtools were used to process a few other patients. To correct CD4 versus CD8 sorting errors, sequences present in both subsets at a frequency ratio below 5:1 were removed. CDR3 nucleotide sequences shared between donor and recipient were removed because their origin could not be assigned. At least 2-fold expansion over unstimulated cells and a minimum CFSE-low frequency of 0.002% (template counts) or 0.001% (read counts) were required for clones to be classified as alloreactive. A clone was considered mappable if detected in the sequenced pre-transplant spleen, lymph node, or MLR CFSE-low populations of the donor or recipient. Cumulative frequency of alloreactive clones was calculated as a percentage of all sequences weighted by copy number. Drawn from immuneACCESS, this table holds only the in-frame rearrangements with V and J called that TCRdb kept. Clones are partly lost; checked studies trace under half to an unresolved V gene and leave the rest unexplained. The V and J calls and clone size were taken over from that table, and D and trimming were inferred from the DNA. A total of roughly 90,000 clones appear in this sample, just over 90% of them only once. Jointly, the top ten make up approximately 6% of the sample.

The sample was unstimulated CD8+ T cells sorted from spleen or lymph node cells, taken before intestinal transplant. This sequence uses TRBV9 and TRBJ2-1, and TRBD2 matches 9 of the central bases. This TCR came from a human donor who received an intestinal transplant. The CDR3 corresponds to CASSVEEFEAGGFGEQFF. The DNA sequence is given as TGTGCCAGCAGCGTAGAGGAGTTTGAGGCGGGAGGGTTCGGTGAGCAGTTCTTC.